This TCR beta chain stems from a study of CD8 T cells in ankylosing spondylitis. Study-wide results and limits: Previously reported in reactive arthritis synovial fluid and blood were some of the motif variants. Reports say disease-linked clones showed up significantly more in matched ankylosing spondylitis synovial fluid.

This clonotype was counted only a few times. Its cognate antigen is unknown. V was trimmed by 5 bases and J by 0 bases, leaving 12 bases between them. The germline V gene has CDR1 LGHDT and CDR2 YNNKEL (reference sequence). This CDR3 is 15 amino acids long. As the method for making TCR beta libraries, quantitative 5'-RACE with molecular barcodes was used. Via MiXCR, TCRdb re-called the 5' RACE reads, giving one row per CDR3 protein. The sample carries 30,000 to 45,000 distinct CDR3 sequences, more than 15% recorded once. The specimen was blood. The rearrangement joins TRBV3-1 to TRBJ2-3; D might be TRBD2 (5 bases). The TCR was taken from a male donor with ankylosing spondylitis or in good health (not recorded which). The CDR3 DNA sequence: TGTGCCAGCAGCGGTGGACTGAGGAGCACAGATACGCAGTATTTT. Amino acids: CASSGGLRSTDTQYF.